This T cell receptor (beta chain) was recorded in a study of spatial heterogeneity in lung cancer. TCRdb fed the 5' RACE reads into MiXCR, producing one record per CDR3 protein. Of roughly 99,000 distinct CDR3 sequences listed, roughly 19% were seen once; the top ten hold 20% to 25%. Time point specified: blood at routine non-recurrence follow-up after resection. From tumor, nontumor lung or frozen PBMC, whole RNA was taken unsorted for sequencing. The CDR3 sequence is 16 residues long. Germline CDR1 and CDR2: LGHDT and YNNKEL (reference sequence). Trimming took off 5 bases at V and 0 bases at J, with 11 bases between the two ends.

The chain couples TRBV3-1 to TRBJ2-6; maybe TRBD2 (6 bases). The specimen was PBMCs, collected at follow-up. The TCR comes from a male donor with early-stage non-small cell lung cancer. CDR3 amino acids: CASSGRESSGANVLTF. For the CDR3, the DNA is TGTGCCAGCAGCGGCCGGGAGAGCTCTGGGGCCAACGTCCTGACTTTC.